A selection of T cell receptor beta chains follows, all from one sample in a study of CD4 T cells in relation to SARS-CoV-2 and coronaviruses. Profiling relied on immunoSEQ multiplex PCR, and the TCRdb table lists in-frame clones only, not all of them. The data hold 25,000 to 30,000 clones, with 70% to 80% observed a single time. Antigen specificity for these receptors is unknown. The sample consisted of CD4+ T cells from PBMCs, cultured in vitro. These receptors all come from a human donor in good health. The CDR3 runs from the conserved cysteine through the conserved F or W. A D gene is named only where the DNA matches it firmly. Where a row states a size, it is once, few, many or the class of an expanded clone; other rows omit it.

j_call d_call clone_size v_call cdr3_length cdr3_aa cdr3_nt
TRBJ2-1 TRBD1 . TRBV5-1 15 CASSWDRVTYNEQFF TGCGCCAGCAGCTGGGACAGGGTAACCTACAATGAGCAGTTCTTC
TRBJ2-1 TRBD1 . TRBV6-1 15 CASSQGGTGSDEQFF TGTGCCAGCAGTCAAGGAGGGACAGGGAGCGATGAGCAGTTCTTC
TRBJ2-4 TRBD2 . TRBV11-3 13 CASSSGLAGIQYF TGTGCCAGCAGCTCCGGACTAGCTGGCATTCAGTACTTC
TRBJ2-7 TRBD1 . TRBV10-3 13 CAISEPGTGLESF TGTGCCATCAGTGAGCCCGGGACAGGCTTAGAAAGCTTC
TRBJ1-4 . . TRBV5-6 13 CASSWGINEKLFF TGTGCCAGCAGCTGGGGGATTAATGAAAAACTGTTTTTT
TRBJ2-7 TRBD1 . TRBV30 13 CAWYRDSPYEQYF TGTGCCTGGTACCGGGACAGTCCCTACGAGCAGTACTTC
TRBJ1-4 . . TRBV5-1 14 CASTETATNEKLFF TGCGCCAGCACCGAGACAGCAACTAATGAAAAACTGTTTTTT
TRBJ1-1 TRBD1 . TRBV5-1 16 CASSLDTQGGNTEAFF TGCGCCAGCAGCTTGGACACACAGGGGGGGAACACTGAAGCTTTCTTT
TRBJ2-7 TRBD2 . TRBV7-2 17 CASSLIGLAGGVDEQYF TGTGCCAGCAGCTTAATCGGACTAGCGGGAGGGGTGGACGAGCAGTACTTC
TRBJ2-2 . . TRBV19 14 CASTESITTGELFF TGTGCCAGTACCGAATCGATAACTACCGGGGAGCTGTTTTTT
TRBJ1-1 . . TRBV5-1 15 CASSPREGGNTEAFF TGCGCCAGCAGCCCCCGCGAGGGGGGGAACACTGAAGCTTTCTTT
TRBJ1-2 . once TRBV9 15 CASSVEGTGFYGYTF TGTGCCAGCAGCGTAGAGGGAACAGGTTTCTATGGCTACACCTTC
TRBJ1-4 TRBD1 . TRBV6-5 14 CASSRQGQGEKLFF TGTGCCAGCAGTCGACAGGGGCAGGGTGAAAAACTGTTTTTT
TRBJ2-2 TRBD2 once TRBV9 17 CASSVELAGGPTGELFF TGTGCCAGCAGCGTAGAACTAGCGGGAGGGCCTACCGGGGAGCTGTTTTTT
TRBJ1-2 . once TRBV28 12 CASSSRDYGYTF TGTGCCAGCAGCTCCCGGGACTATGGCTACACCTTC
TRBJ2-2 . . TRBV5-8 13 CASRNRNTGELFF TGTGCCAGCAGGAACAGGAACACCGGGGAGCTGTTTTTT
TRBJ1-5 TRBD1 . TRBV29-1 13 CSALSPGGEAQHF TGCAGCGCCCTGAGTCCAGGGGGGGAGGCCCAGCATTTT
TRBJ2-2 . . TRBV27 15 CASSFRTANTGELFF TGTGCCAGCAGTTTCAGAACCGCGAACACCGGGGAGCTGTTTTTT
TRBJ2-1 . . TRBV4-1 15 CASSQQGDLQGEQFF TGCGCCAGCAGCCAACAAGGCGACCTACAGGGTGAGCAGTTCTTC
TRBJ1-3 . . TRBV3-1/TRBV3-2 15 CASSFGSDSGNTIYF TGTGCCAGCAGCTTTGGATCTGACTCTGGAAACACCATATATTTT
TRBJ1-5 . . TRBV19 12 CASSIVRQPQHF TGTGCCAGTAGTATAGTCCGTCAGCCCCAGCATTTT
TRBJ2-3 . . TRBV3-1/TRBV3-2 14 CASSQMPSTDTQYF TGTGCCAGCAGCCAGATGCCTAGCACAGATACGCAGTATTTT
TRBJ2-6 TRBD2 . TRBV4-3 19 CASSQERASGSQRANVLTF TGCGCCAGCAGCCAAGAGAGGGCTAGCGGGAGTCAAAGGGCCAACGTCCTGACTTTC
TRBJ2-5 TRBD1 . TRBV7-7 14 CASSFRRGSGTQYF TGTGCCAGCAGCTTCCGCAGGGGGAGCGGGACCCAGTACTTC
TRBJ1-3 TRBD1 . TRBV7-2 18 CASSLVGTGGSSGNTIYF TGTGCCAGCAGCTTAGTTGGGACAGGGGGTTCCTCTGGAAACACCATATATTTT
TRBJ1-1 . once TRBV4-2 14 CASSLAGLNTEAFF TGTGCCAGCAGCCTGGCAGGGTTGAACACTGAAGCTTTCTTT
TRBJ1-2 TRBD1 . TRBV5-4 16 CASSLANGQGNYGYTF TGTGCCAGCAGCTTGGCCAACGGACAGGGCAACTATGGCTACACCTTC
TRBJ1-3 TRBD1 . TRBV7-9 16 CASSLAGTGIGDTIYF TGTGCCAGCAGCTTAGCTGGGACAGGGATTGGGGACACCATATATTTT
TRBJ2-1 . . TRBV6-2/TRBV6-3 14 CASSYSGIYNEQFF TGTGCCAGCAGTTACTCTGGGATATACAATGAGCAGTTCTTC
TRBJ2-7 . . TRBV30 13 CAWSVLAQNEQYF TGTGCCTGGAGTGTACTTGCCCAAAACGAGCAGTACTTC
TRBJ2-7 TRBD1 . TRBV5-1 15 CASSLDGQGTYEQYF TGCGCCAGCAGCTTGGACGGACAGGGAACCTACGAGCAGTACTTC
TRBJ2-5 . . TRBV11-2 17 CASSLGGGRHVQETQYF TGTGCCAGCAGCTTAGGTGGTGGGCGGCATGTCCAAGAGACCCAGTACTTC
TRBJ2-7 TRBD2 . TRBV5-4 14 CASSRRGGDYEQYF TGTGCCAGCAGTCGCCGTGGGGGGGACTACGAGCAGTACTTC
TRBJ2-7 . . TRBV4-1 13 CASSQVGPGAQYF TGCGCCAGCAGCCAAGTGGGACCTGGCGCGCAGTACTTC
TRBJ2-5 . once TRBV12-3/TRBV12-4 13 CASSRGRQETQYF TGTGCCAGCAGCCGGGGGAGACAAGAGACCCAGTACTTC
TRBJ2-6 TRBD1 . TRBV4-3 19 CASSQDTGTGIAGANVLTF TGCGCCAGCAGCCAAGATACCGGGACAGGGATTGCTGGGGCCAACGTCCTGACTTTC
TRBJ2-2 . few TRBV5-1 11 CASSLPGELFF TGCGCCAGCAGCCTTCCCGGGGAGCTGTTTTTT
TRBJ2-7 TRBD2 . TRBV5-6 17 CASSLLLAGTLLYEQYF TGTGCCAGCAGCTTGTTACTAGCGGGAACCCTGCTTTACGAGCAGTACTTC
TRBJ1-2 . . TRBV6-5 12 CASSSGGSGYTF TGTGCCAGCAGTAGCGGAGGAAGCGGCTACACCTTC
TRBJ2-7 . . TRBV6-2/TRBV6-3 13 CASSYSNGIEQYF TGTGCCAGCAGTTACTCTAACGGGATCGAGCAGTACTTC
TRBJ2-3 TRBD2 . TRBV7-2 17 CASSFGPAGGQGDTQYF TGTGCCAGCAGCTTTGGACCAGCGGGGGGTCAGGGAGATACGCAGTATTTT
TRBJ2-5 . . TRBV9 12 CASSSQQETQYF TGTGCCAGCAGCTCACAGCAAGAGACCCAGTACTTC
TRBJ1-1 TRBD1 . TRBV14 16 CASSQSGTGVITEAFF TGTGCCAGCAGCCAATCTGGGACAGGGGTTATCACTGAAGCTTTCTTT
TRBJ1-5 TRBD1 . TRBV6-5 15 CASRVDRDSNQPQHF TGTGCCAGCAGGGTGGACAGGGATAGCAATCAGCCCCAGCATTTT
TRBJ2-4 . once TRBV7-9 15 CASSGEVLAKNIQYF TGTGCCAGCAGCGGCGAAGTTCTAGCCAAAAACATTCAGTACTTC